Detailed here is one TCR beta chain. The data were obtained in a study of blood T cells in healthy people across ages. A second PCR, run for 7 to 11 cycles, used a sample-barcoded 5' primer plus a J-beta primer mix. TCRdb re-called the 5' RACE reads through MiXCR, storing one row per CDR3 protein. This table has around 800,000 distinct CDR3 sequences, 46% appearing once. This CDR3 contains 15 residues. The V and J ends lost 5 bases and 5 bases respectively, with 15 bases between them. The rearrangement uses TRBV12-3 or TRBV12-4 and TRBJ2-2; the D gene is possibly TRBD2 (5 bases). The sequenced sample was blood. The receptor comes from a man older than 75 in good health. This chain's CDR3 is CASSASEGRTGELFF. The CDR3 nucleotides read TGTGCCAGCAGTGCCTCCGAGGGTCGTACCGGGGAGCTGTTTTTT.